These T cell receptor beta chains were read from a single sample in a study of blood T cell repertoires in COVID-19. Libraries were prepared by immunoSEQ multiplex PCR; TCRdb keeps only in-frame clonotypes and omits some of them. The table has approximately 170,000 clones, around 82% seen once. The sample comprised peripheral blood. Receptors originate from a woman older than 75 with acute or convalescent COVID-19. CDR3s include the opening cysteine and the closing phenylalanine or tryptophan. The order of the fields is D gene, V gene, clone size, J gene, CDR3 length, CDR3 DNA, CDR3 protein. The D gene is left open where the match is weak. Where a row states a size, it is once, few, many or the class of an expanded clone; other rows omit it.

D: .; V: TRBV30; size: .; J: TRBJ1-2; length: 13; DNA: TGTGCCTGGAGGGTTGGGGGGAGTTATGGCTACACCTTC; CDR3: CAWRVGGSYGYTF
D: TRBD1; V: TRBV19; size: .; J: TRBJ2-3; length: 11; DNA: TGTGCCAGTAGTATAGGGACAGGGATGTATTTT; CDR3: CASSIGTGMYF
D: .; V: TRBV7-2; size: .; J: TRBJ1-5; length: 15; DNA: TGTGCCAGCAGCTTAGGATTCGGGGGTGGTCAGCCCCAGCATTTT; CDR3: CASSLGFGGGQPQHF
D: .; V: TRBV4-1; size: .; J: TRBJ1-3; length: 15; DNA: TGCGCCAGCAGCCAAGAGCGATACGCAGGAAACACCATATATTTT; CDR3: CASSQERYAGNTIYF
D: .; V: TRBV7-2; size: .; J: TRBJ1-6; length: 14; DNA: TGTGCCAGCAGCTTAGAACAGGAAAATTCACCCCTCCACTTT; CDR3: CASSLEQENSPLHF
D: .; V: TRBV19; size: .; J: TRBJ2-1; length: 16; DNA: TGTGCCAGTAGTATAAGGGCCAATCGGGGTTACAATGAGCAGTTCTTC; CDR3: CASSIRANRGYNEQFF
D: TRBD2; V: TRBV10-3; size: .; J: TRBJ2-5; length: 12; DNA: TGTGCCTCGGGACTAGCGGGGGGAACCCAGTACTTC; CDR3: CASGLAGGTQYF
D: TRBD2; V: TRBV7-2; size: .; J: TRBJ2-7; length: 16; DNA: TGTGCCAGCAGCTCCAGACTAGCGGGAGTTAGGGACGAGCAGTACTTC; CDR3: CASSSRLAGVRDEQYF
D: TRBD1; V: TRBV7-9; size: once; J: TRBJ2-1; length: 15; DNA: TGTGCCAGCAGCGTCCGGGACAGGGGGCGGTATGAGCAGTTCTTC; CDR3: CASSVRDRGRYEQFF
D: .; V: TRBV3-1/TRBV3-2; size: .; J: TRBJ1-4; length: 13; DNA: TGTGCCAGGACCCGGGAGGGGAATGAAAAACTGTTTTTT; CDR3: CARTREGNEKLFF
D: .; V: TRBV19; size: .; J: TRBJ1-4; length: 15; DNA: TGTGCCAGTAGTAACAGAGTTACAACTAATGAAAAACTGTTTTTT; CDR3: CASSNRVTTNEKLFF
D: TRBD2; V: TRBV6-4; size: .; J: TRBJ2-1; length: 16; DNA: TGTGCCAGCAGTGACTCAGGGTCTAGCGGGACCAATGAGCAGTTCTTC; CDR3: CASSDSGSSGTNEQFF
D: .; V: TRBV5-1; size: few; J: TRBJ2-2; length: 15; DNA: TGCGCCAGCAGTACGGGAGACCCGAACACCGGGGAGCTGTTTTTT; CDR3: CASSTGDPNTGELFF
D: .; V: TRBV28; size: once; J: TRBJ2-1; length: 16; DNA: TGTGCCAGCAGTCCCACTCCCGGGGGGCCCGACAATGAGCAGTTCTTC; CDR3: CASSPTPGGPDNEQFF
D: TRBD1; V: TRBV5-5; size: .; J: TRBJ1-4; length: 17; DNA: TGTGCCAGCAGCTACACTGGACAGGGGATAACTAATGAAAAACTGTTTTTT; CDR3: CASSYTGQGITNEKLFF
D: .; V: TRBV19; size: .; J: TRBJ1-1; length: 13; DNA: TGTGCCAGTAGTCCAGGGGAGCGCGCTGAAGCTTTCTTT; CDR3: CASSPGERAEAFF
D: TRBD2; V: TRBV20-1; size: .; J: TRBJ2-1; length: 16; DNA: TGCAGTGCTAGTAAGTTACTAGCGGGTAACCTCAATGAGCAGTTCTTC; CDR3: CSASKLLAGNLNEQFF
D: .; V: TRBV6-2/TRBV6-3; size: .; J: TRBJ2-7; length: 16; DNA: TGTGCCAGCAGTTACCTCCCGCGGCATCCTCCCTACGAGCAGTACTTC; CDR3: CASSYLPRHPPYEQYF
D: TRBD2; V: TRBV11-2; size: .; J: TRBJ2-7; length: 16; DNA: TGTGCCAGCAGCTTCCTACTAGCGGGGATACCCTACGAGCAGTACTTC; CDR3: CASSFLLAGIPYEQYF
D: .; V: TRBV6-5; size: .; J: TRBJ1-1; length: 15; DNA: TGTGCCAGCAGGGTCTCTGGGAGCTTGGCCACTGAAGCTTTCTTT; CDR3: CASRVSGSLATEAFF
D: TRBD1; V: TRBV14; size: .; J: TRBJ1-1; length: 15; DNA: TGTGCCAGCAGCCAAGACCTGACAGGGTGGAGTGAAGCTTTCTTT; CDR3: CASSQDLTGWSEAFF
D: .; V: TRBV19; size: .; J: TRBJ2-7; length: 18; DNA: TGTGCCAGTAGTAAACAGGGATCCGGGGGAGGGTTCTCCTACGAGCAGTACTTC; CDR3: CASSKQGSGGGFSYEQYF
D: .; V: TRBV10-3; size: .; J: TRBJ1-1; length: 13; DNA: TGTGCCATCAGTCTTGGGGGGGCCTCTGAAGCTTTCTTT; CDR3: CAISLGGASEAFF
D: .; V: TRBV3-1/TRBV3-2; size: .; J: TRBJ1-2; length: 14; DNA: TGTGCCAGCAGCCAAGATAGACAGTTCTTAGGCTACACCTTC; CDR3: CASSQDRQFLGYTF
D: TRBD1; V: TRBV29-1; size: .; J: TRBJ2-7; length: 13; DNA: TGCAGCGCCGGGACAGCCAGCTCCTACGAGCAGTACTTC; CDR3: CSAGTASSYEQYF
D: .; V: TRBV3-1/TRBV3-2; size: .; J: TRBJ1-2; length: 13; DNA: TGTGCCAGCAGCCAAGATCAATTCTATGGCTACACCTTC; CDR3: CASSQDQFYGYTF
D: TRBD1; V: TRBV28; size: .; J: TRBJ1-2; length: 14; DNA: TGTGCCAGCAGTTTAGGACAGGGTTCCGGTGGCTACACCTTC; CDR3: CASSLGQGSGGYTF
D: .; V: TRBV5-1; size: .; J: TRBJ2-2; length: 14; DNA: TGCGCCAGCAGCTTGGCTGCAGGGACCGGGGAGCTGTTTTTT; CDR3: CASSLAAGTGELFF
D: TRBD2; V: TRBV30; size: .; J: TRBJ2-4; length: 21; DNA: TGTGCCTGGAGGTTAACCGGGACTAGCGGGGCCCCCGATTTAGCCAAAAACATTCAGTACTTC; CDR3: CAWRLTGTSGAPDLAKNIQYF
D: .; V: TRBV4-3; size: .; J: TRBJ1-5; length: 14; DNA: TGCGCCAGCAGCCAAGCGATGGCAGATCAGCCCCAGCATTTT; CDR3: CASSQAMADQPQHF
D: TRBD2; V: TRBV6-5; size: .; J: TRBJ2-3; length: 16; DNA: TGTGCCAGCAGTTCCCCTAGCGGGGAATCGGGGGATACGCAGTATTTT; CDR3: CASSSPSGESGDTQYF
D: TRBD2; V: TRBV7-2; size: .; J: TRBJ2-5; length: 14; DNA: TGTGCCAGCAGCCCCTCAGCGGGGCAAGAGACCCAGTACTTC; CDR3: CASSPSAGQETQYF
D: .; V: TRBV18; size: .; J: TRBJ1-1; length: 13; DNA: TGTGCCAGCTCACCCCAGGGCAACACTGAAGCTTTCTTT; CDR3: CASSPQGNTEAFF
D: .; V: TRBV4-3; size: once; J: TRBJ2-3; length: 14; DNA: TGCGCCAGCAGCCAGCTAAGGGGAACAGATACGCAGTATTTT; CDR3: CASSQLRGTDTQYF
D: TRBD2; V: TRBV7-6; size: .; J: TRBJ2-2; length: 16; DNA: TGTGCCAGCAGACCTAGACTAGCGGGAGTAACCGGGGAGCTGTTTTTT; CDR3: CASRPRLAGVTGELFF
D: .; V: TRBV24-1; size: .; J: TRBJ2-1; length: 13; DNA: TGTGCCACCAGTGATGGGGCGCGGGACAGACAGTTCTTC; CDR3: CATSDGARDRQFF
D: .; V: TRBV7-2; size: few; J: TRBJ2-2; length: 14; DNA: TGTGCCAGCAGCGCCAGTACCGCCGCCGGGGAGCTGTTTTTT; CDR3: CASSASTAAGELFF
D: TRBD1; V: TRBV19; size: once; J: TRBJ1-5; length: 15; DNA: TGTGCCAGTAGTATAGGGACAGGAGAATATCAGCCCCAGCATTTT; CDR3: CASSIGTGEYQPQHF
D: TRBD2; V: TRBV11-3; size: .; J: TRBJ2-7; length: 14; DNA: TGTGCCAGCAGCCGTAGCGGGATGAGCTACGAGCAGTACTTC; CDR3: CASSRSGMSYEQYF
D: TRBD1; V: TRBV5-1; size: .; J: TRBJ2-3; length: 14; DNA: TGCGCCAGCAGATCGGGACAGGGCACAGATACGCAGTATTTT; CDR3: CASRSGQGTDTQYF
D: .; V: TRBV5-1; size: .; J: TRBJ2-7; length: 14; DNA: TGCGCCAGCAGCTTGAGCGGCTACTCCTACGAGCAGTACTTC; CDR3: CASSLSGYSYEQYF
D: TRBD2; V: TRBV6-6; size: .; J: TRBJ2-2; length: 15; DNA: TGTGCCAGCAGTTGGAGCGGGGGGGATACCGGGGAGCTGTTTTTT; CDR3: CASSWSGGDTGELFF
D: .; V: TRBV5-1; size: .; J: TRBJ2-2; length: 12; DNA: TGCGCCAGCAGCTGGAGCCCCGGGGAGCTGTTTTTT; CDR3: CASSWSPGELFF
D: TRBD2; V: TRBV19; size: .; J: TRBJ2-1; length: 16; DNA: TGTGCCAGTAGTATGAAGGGCGGGGGGGCCTACAATGAGCAGTTCTTC; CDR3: CASSMKGGGAYNEQFF
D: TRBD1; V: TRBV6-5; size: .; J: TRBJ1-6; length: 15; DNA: TGTGCCAGCAGCATAATCACAGGGGGAAATTCACCCCTCCACTTT; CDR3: CASSIITGGNSPLHF
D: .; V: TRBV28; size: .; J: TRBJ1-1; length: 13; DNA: TGTGCCAGCAAAGGCCAGGTGAACACTGAAGCTTTCTTT; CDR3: CASKGQVNTEAFF
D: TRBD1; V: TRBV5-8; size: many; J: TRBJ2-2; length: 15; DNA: TGTGCCAGCAGACCCGGGACAGGGGGTACCGGGGAGCTGTTTTTT; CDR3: CASRPGTGGTGELFF
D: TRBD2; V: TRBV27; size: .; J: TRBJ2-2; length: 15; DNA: TGTGCCAGCAGTATCCAGGGACTAGCGACCGGGGAGCTGTTTTTT; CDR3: CASSIQGLATGELFF